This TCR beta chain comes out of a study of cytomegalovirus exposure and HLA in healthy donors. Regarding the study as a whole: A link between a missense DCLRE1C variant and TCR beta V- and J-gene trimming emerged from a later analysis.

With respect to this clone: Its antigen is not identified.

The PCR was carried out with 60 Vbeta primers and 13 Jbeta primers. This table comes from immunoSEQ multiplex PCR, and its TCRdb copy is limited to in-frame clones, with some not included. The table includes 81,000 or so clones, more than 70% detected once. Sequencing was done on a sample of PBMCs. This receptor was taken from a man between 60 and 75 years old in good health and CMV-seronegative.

CDR3: CASSRWGGRETQYF. The DNA for the CDR3 is TGCGCCAGCTCTCGCTGGGGGGGGCGAGAGACCCAGTACTTC. V is TRBV10-2 and J is TRBJ2-5; perhaps TRBD2 as D (7 bases). Trimming left V 8 bases short and J 4 bases short, with 17 bases between. This CDR3 is 14 amino acids long. Germline V gene data show CDR1 as WSHSY and CDR2 as SAAADI.